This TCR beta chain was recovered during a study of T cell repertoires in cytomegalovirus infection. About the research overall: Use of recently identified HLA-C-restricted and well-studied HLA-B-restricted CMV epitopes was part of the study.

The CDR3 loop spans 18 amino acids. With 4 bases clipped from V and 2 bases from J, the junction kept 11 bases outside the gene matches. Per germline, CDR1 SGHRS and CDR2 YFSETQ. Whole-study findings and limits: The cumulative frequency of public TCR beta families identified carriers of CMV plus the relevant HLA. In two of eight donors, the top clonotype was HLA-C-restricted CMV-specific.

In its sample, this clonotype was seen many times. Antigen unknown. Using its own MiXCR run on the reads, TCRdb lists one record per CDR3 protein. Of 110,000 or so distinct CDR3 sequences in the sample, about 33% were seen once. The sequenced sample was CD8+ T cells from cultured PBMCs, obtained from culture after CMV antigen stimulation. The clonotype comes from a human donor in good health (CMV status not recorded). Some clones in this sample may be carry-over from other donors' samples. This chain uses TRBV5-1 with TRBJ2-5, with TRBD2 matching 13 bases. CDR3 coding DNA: TGCGCCAGCAGCGGGGGACTAGCGGGGCCTCTTGTACAAGAGACCCAGTACTTC. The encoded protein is CASSGGLAGPLVQETQYF.